These T cell receptor beta chains were read from a single sample in a study of cytomegalovirus exposure and HLA in healthy donors. The table came from immunoSEQ multiplex PCR; TCRdb's copy has only in-frame clones and leaves some out. Of approximately 150,000 clones listed, approximately 80% are singletons. The sample comprised PBMCs. These receptors were obtained from a man aged 35 to 55 in good health and CMV-seronegative. Each CDR3 is given without its conserved first and last residue. Each record gives: CDR3 protein, V gene.

CDR3aa: ASSLGWGRGTFSSYNEQF; v_gene: TRBV27
CDR3aa: ASSPPDSNEQY; v_gene: TRBV9
CDR3aa: ASSPAGVSYEQY; v_gene: TRBV6-5
CDR3aa: ASSLNRQGHYEQY; v_gene: TRBV11-1
CDR3aa: ASSLASGIFYNEQF; v_gene: TRBV7-8
CDR3aa: ASSIPGSLDQGEQY; v_gene: TRBV19
CDR3aa: AIAVTREGGYGYT; v_gene: TRBV10-3
CDR3aa: ASSRDRVGGELF; v_gene: TRBV7-2
CDR3aa: ASSLLAGGPHSTDTQY; v_gene: TRBV7-9
CDR3aa: ASSFGGGNYGYT; v_gene: TRBV7-2
CDR3aa: ASSFFGVSGELF; v_gene: TRBV7-2
CDR3aa: ASRTANSPLH; v_gene: TRBV7-2
CDR3aa: ASSENRASPLH; v_gene: TRBV7-2
CDR3aa: ASSLGGQTEAF; v_gene: TRBV7-9
CDR3aa: ASSEGTGGIETQY; v_gene: TRBV9
CDR3aa: ASSPSEKY; v_gene: TRBV7-9
CDR3aa: ASSPPPGAPNTGELF; v_gene: TRBV28
CDR3aa: ASSLFGAGAAETQY; v_gene: TRBV5-8
CDR3aa: ASAPGGGTEAF; v_gene: TRBV2
CDR3aa: ASSLVGGQAF; v_gene: TRBV7-9
CDR3aa: ASSLAQRNYGYT; v_gene: TRBV7-8
CDR3aa: ASSAVARETQY; v_gene: TRBV2
CDR3aa: SVRGTEAF; v_gene: TRBV29-1
CDR3aa: ASSFRQAIPAFSYEQY; v_gene: TRBV27
CDR3aa: SADEGNYGYT; v_gene: TRBV29-1
CDR3aa: ASLKWEGDTEAF; v_gene: TRBV19
CDR3aa: ASSEAAGGLNEQF; v_gene: TRBV6-1
CDR3aa: ASSATGKTGNTIY; v_gene: TRBV5-1
CDR3aa: ASSLVDGANYGYT; v_gene: TRBV7-6
CDR3aa: ASSLASRLSGGQETQY; v_gene: TRBV7-8
CDR3aa: ASSDRDYHSYEQY; v_gene: TRBV6-5
CDR3aa: ASSTGVGQGAYEQY; v_gene: TRBV9
CDR3aa: ASSHQDKYEQY; v_gene: TRBV27
CDR3aa: ASSLSGQWITYEQY; v_gene: TRBV5-1
CDR3aa: ASSEVGETQY; v_gene: TRBV2
CDR3aa: ASSQGSQGVWYEQY; v_gene: TRBV4-1
CDR3aa: ASSSLPYRGEQY; v_gene: TRBV27
CDR3aa: ASSLSITVPYDEQF; v_gene: TRBV27
CDR3aa: ASSVELGQGFDEQY; v_gene: TRBV9
CDR3aa: ASSQETGAIYNEQF; v_gene: TRBV4-1
CDR3aa: ASSYDRVHTEAF; v_gene: TRBV6-5
CDR3aa: ATRQGANTEAF; v_gene: TRBV7-6
CDR3aa: ASSLASGGGNEQF; v_gene: TRBV5-1
CDR3aa: ASSGLAGYTDTQY; v_gene: TRBV2
CDR3aa: ASSIGRGVSGELF; v_gene: TRBV19
CDR3aa: ASTPLGGRRLGGTGNTIY; v_gene: TRBV19
CDR3aa: ASSLDRAGELF; v_gene: TRBV5-4
CDR3aa: ASSLTTGSPYEQY; v_gene: TRBV27
CDR3aa: ASSSGLTGNTIY; v_gene: TRBV7-9
CDR3aa: ASSMTGSGNTIY; v_gene: TRBV28
CDR3aa: ASSLEGGSNNYGYT; v_gene: TRBV7-9
CDR3aa: ASSLSAGGRYSYNEQF; v_gene: TRBV7-9
CDR3aa: AWNPGQLNTEAF; v_gene: TRBV30
CDR3aa: ASKRTASPLH; v_gene: TRBV21-1